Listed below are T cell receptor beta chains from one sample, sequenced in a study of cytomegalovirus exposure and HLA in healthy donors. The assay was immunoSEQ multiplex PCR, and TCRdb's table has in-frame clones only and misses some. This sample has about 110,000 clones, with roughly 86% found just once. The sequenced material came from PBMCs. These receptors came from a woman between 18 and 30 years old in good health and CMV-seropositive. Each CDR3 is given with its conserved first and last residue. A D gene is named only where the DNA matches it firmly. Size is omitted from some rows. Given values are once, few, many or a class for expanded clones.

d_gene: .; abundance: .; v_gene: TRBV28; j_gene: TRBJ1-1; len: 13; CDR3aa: CASSLGAGGRAFF; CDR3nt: TGTGCCAGCAGCTTAGGGGCGGGGGGCAGAGCTTTCTTT
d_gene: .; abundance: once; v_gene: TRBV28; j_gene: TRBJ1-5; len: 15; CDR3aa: CASSFPMGGYQPQHF; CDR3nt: TGTGCCAGCAGTTTCCCGATGGGGGGGTACCAGCCCCAGCATTTT
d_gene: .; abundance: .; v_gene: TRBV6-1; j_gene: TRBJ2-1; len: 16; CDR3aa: CASSVLAVVPYNEQFF; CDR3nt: TGTGCCAGCAGTGTTTTAGCGGTGGTCCCCTACAATGAGCAGTTCTTC
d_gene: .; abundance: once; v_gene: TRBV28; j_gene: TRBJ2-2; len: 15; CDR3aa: CASTGVTPNTGELFF; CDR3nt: TGTGCCAGCACTGGAGTGACCCCGAACACCGGGGAGCTGTTTTTT
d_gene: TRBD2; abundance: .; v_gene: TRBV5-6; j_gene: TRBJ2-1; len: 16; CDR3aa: CASSFTTSGRAGEQFF; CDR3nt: TGTGCCAGCAGCTTCACGACTAGCGGGAGGGCCGGTGAGCAGTTCTTC
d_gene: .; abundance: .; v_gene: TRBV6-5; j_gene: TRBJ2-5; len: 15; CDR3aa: CASSYSADASGTQYF; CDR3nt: TGTGCCAGCAGTTACTCGGCGGACGCAAGCGGGACCCAGTACTTC
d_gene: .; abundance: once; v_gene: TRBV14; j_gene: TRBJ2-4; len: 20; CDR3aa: CASSHPPPGGVIPQRRIQYF; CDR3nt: TGTGCCAGCAGCCACCCGCCTCCCGGCGGGGTTATTCCCCAACGTCGTATTCAGTACTTC
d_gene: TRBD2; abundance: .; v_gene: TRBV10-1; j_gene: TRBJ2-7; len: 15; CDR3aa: CASSELAGGLGEQYF; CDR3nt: TGCGCCAGCAGTGAGCTAGCGGGAGGACTGGGAGAGCAGTACTTC
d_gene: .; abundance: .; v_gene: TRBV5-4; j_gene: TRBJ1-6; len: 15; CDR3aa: CASSLPQGSGSPLHF; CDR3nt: TGTGCCAGCAGCTTGCCCCAGGGATCGGGTTCACCCCTCCACTTT
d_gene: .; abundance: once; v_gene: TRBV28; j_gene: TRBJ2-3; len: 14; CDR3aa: CASSFLAPSDTQYF; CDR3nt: TGTGCCAGCAGTTTCCTGGCCCCATCAGATACGCAGTATTTT
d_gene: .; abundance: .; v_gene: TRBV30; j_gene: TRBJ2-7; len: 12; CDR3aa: CAWSPGGREQYF; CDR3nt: TGTGCCTGGAGCCCCGGGGGTCGGGAGCAGTACTTC
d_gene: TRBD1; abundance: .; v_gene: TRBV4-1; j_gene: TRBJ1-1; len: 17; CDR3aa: CASSYNQGGTRNTEAFF; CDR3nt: TGCGCCAGCAGCTACAATCAGGGGGGAACCAGGAACACTGAAGCTTTCTTT
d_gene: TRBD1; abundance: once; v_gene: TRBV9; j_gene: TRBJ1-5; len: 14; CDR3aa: CASSVGTGNQPQHF; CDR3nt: TGTGCCAGCAGCGTCGGGACAGGCAATCAGCCCCAGCATTTT
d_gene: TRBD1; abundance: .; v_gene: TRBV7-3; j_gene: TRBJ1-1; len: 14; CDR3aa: CASSPQGAGAEAFF; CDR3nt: TGTGCCAGCAGCCCACAGGGGGCTGGCGCTGAAGCTTTCTTT
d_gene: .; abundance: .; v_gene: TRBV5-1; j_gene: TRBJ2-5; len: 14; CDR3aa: CASSLQVNQETQYF; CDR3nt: TGCGCCAGCAGCTTGCAGGTCAACCAAGAGACCCAGTACTTC
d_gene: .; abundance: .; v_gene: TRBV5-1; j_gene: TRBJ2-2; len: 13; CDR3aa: CASSFLDTGELFF; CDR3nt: TGCGCCAGCAGCTTCCTCGACACCGGGGAGCTGTTTTTT
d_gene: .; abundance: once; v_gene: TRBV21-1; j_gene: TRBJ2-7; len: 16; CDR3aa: CASSKGTSALSYEQYF; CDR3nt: TGTGCCAGCAGCAAGGGGACTAGCGCACTGTCCTACGAGCAGTACTTC
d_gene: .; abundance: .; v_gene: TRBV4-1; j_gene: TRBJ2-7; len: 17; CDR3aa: CASSQLRGRRRHYEQYF; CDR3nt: TGCGCCAGCAGCCAGCTCCGGGGTCGGAGACGCCACTACGAGCAGTACTTC
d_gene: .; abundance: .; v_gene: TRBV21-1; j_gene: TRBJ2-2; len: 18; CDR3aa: CASGLTGMEVWNTGELFF; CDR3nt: TGTGCCAGCGGTTTGACAGGGATGGAAGTGTGGAACACCGGGGAGCTGTTTTTT
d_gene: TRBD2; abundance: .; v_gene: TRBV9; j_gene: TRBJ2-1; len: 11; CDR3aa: CASSPAGEQFF; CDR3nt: TGTGCCAGCAGCCCAGCGGGGGAGCAGTTCTTC
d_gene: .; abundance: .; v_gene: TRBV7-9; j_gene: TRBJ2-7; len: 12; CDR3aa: CASSLREYEQYF; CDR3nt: TGTGCCAGCAGCTTACGGGAGTACGAGCAGTACTTC
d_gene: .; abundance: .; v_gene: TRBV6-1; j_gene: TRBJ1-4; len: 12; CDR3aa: CASSETSGKLFF; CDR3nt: TGTGCCAGCAGTGAAACTAGTGGGAAACTGTTTTTT
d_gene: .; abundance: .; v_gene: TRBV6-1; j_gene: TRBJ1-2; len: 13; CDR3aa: CANSPGLDYGYTF; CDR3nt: TGTGCCAACAGTCCCGGTTTGGACTATGGCTACACCTTC
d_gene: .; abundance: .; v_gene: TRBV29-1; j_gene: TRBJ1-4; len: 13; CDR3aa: CSGTRGFGEKLFF; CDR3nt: TGCAGCGGGACAAGGGGTTTCGGAGAAAAACTGTTTTTT
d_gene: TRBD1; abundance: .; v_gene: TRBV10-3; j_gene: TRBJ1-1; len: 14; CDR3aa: CAITLDRGGTEAFF; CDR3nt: TGTGCCATCACCTTGGACAGGGGAGGCACTGAAGCTTTCTTT
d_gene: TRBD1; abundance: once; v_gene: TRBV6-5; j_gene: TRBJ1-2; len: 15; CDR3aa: CASSYSWTGAYGYTF; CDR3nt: TGTGCCAGCAGTTACTCGTGGACAGGGGCGTATGGCTACACCTTC
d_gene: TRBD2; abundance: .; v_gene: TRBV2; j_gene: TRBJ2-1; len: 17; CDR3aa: CASSELGGGARYNEQFF; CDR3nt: TGTGCCAGCAGTGAACTCGGCGGGGGGGCCAGGTACAATGAGCAGTTCTTC